This TCR beta chain derives from a study of blood T cell repertoires in COVID-19. Study in general: COVID-19 samples, acute and convalescent, were from the United States, Italy and Spain. Sources were T cells, B-cell-depleted T cells, or PBMCs; the material itself was cDNA or gDNA.

Per the original methods: Scientists estimated how many nucleated cells there were by amplifying reference gene primers. The protocol was immunoSEQ multiplex PCR, while the TCRdb copy is restricted to in-frame clones and leaves out a portion. V and J calls and clone size follow that table, whereas D and trimming were derived from the DNA. The table has about 80,000 clones, 65% to 85% seen once. J gave up 7 bases and V 0 bases, and 4 bases lay outside the gene matches. The germline gives CDR1 SGDLS, CDR2 YYNGEE. The CDR3 is 14 amino acids. The receptor comes from a man between 70 and 80 years old with active or convalescent COVID-19. The V and J genes are TRBV9 and TRBJ1-2, with TRBD1 matching over 9 bases. The sample consisted of peripheral blood. The CDR3 protein is CASSVGGQGVGYTF. The CDR3 coding sequence is TGTGCCAGCAGCGTAGGGGGACAGGGCGTTGGCTACACCTTC.